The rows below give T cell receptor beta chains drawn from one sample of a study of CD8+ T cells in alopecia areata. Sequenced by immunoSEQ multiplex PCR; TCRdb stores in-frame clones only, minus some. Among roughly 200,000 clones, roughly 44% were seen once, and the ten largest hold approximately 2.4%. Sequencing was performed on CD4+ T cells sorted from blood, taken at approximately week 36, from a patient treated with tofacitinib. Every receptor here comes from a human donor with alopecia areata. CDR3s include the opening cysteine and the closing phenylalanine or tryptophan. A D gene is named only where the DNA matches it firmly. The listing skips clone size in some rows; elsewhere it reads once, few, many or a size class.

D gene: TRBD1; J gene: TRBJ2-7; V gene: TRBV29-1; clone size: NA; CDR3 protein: CSVGTGRTYEQYF; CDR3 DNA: TGCAGCGTGGGGACAGGGAGGACCTACGAGCAGTACTTC
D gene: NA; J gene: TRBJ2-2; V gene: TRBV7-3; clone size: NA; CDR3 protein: CASSPSVGTGELFF; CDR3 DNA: TGTGCCAGCAGCCCCAGCGTGGGGACCGGGGAGCTGTTTTTT
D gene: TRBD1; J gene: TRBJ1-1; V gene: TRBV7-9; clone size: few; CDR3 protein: CASSFGTASDEAFF; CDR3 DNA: TGTGCCAGCAGCTTCGGGACAGCCTCGGATGAAGCTTTCTTT
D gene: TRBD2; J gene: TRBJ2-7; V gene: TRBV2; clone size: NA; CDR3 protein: CASSEELAYEQYF; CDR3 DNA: TGTGCCAGCAGTGAAGAACTAGCGTACGAGCAGTACTTC
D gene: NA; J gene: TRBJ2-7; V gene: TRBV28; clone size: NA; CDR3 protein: CASSPRTTYEQYF; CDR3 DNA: TGTGCCAGCAGTCCTAGGACAACCTACGAGCAGTACTTC
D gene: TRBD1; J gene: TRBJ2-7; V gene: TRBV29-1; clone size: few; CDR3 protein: CSVEDGQGADEQYF; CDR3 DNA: TGCAGCGTAGAAGACGGACAGGGGGCGGACGAGCAGTACTTC
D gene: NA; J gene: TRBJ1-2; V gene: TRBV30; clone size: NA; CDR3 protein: CAWSVEAEVYGYTF; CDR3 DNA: TGTGCCTGGAGTGTAGAAGCGGAGGTCTATGGCTACACCTTC
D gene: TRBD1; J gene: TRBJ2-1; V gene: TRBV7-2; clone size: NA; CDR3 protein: CASSRDRAFYNEQFF; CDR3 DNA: TGTGCCAGCAGCCGGGACAGGGCTTTCTACAATGAGCAGTTCTTC
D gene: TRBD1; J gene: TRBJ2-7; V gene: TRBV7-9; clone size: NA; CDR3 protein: CASSPGTGHYEQYF; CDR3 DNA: TGTGCCAGCAGCCCCGGGACAGGCCACTACGAGCAGTACTTC
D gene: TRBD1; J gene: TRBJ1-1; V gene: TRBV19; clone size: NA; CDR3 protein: CASSKPTGAAFF; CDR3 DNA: TGTGCCAGTAGTAAACCGACAGGGGCAGCTTTCTTT
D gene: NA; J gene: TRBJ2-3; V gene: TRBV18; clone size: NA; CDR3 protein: CASSPPGATDTQYF; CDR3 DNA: TGTGCCAGCTCACCACCGGGGGCCACAGATACGCAGTATTTT
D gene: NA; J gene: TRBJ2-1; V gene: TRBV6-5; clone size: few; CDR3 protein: CASSQMGAGYNEQFF; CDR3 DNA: TGTGCCAGCAGCCAAATGGGAGCAGGATACAATGAGCAGTTCTTC
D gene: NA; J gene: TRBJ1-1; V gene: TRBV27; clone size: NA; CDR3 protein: CASSLGSSMNTEAFF; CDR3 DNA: TGTGCCAGCAGCTTGGGAAGTAGCATGAACACTGAAGCTTTCTTT
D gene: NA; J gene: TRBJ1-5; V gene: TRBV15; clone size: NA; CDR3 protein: CATVGSVNQPQHF; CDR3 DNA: TGTGCCACCGTAGGGTCTGTCAATCAGCCCCAGCATTTT
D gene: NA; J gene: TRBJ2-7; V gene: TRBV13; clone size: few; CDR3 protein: CASSLDRGSYEQYF; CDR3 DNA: TGTGCCAGCAGCTTAGATAGGGGATCCTACGAGCAGTACTTC
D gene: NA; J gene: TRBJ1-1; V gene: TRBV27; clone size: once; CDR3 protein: CASRFSIDTEAFF; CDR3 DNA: TGTGCCAGCAGATTCAGCATAGATACTGAAGCTTTCTTT
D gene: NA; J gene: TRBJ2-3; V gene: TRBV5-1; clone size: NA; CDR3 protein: CASGVTDTQYF; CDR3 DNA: TGCGCCAGCGGAGTCACAGATACGCAGTATTTT
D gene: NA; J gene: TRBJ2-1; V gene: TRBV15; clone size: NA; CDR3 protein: CATSRDFGGDGFF; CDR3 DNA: TGTGCCACCAGCAGAGATTTCGGGGGAGATGGTTTCTTC
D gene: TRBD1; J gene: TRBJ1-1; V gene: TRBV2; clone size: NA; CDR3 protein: CASSTDRDTEAFF; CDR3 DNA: TGTGCCAGCAGTACGGACAGGGACACTGAAGCTTTCTTT
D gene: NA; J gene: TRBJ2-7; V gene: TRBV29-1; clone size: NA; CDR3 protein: CSAQVRGMNEQYF; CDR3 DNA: TGCAGCGCCCAAGTTAGGGGAATGAACGAGCAGTACTTC
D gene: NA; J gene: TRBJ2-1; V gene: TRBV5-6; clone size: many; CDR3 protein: CASSLARNNEQFF; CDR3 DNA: TGTGCCAGCAGCTTGGCAAGGAACAATGAGCAGTTCTTC
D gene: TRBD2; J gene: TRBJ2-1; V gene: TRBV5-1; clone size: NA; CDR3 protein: CASSLATSGRGNEQFF; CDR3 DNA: TGCGCCAGCAGCTTAGCAACTAGCGGGAGAGGCAATGAGCAGTTCTTC
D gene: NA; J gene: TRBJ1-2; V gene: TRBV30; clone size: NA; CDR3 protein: CAWSRGQTIGGYTF; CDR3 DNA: TGTGCCTGGAGTCGAGGACAGACAATCGGTGGCTACACCTTC
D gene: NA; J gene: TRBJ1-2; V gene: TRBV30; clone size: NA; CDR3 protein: CAWIDPGGYTF; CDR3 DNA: TGTGCCTGGATAGACCCGGGGGGCTACACCTTC
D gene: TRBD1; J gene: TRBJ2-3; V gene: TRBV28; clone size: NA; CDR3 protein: CASRQQGRYDTQYF; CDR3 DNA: TGTGCCAGCAGGCAACAGGGGCGGTATGATACGCAGTATTTT
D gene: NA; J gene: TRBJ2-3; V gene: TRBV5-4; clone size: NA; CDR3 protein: CASSSGSGLGTDTQYF; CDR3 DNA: TGTGCCAGCAGCTCCGGAAGCGGACTGGGCACAGATACGCAGTATTTT
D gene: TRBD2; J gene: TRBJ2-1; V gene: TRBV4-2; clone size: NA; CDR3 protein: CASSPPERGWQFF; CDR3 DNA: TGTGCCAGCAGCCCTCCGGAGCGGGGATGGCAGTTCTTC
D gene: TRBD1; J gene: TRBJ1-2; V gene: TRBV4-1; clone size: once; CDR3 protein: CASSHADRRGYTF; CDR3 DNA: TGCGCCAGCAGCCACGCGGACAGGAGGGGCTACACCTTC
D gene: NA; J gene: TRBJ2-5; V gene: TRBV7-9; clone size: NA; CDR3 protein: CASSTPLVASETQYF; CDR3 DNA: TGTGCCAGCAGCACCCCACTAGTGGCTTCGGAGACCCAGTACTTC
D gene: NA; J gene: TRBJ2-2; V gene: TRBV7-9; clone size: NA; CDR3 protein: CASSPQGARTGELFF; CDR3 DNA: TGTGCCAGCAGCCCACAGGGCGCGCGCACCGGGGAGCTGTTTTTT
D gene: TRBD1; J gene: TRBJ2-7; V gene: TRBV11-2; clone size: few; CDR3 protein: CASSSRDRGLYEQYF; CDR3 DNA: TGTGCCAGCAGCTCCCGGGACAGGGGGCTCTACGAGCAGTACTTC
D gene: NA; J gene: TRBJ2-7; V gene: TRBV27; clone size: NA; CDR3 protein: CASSPQLGEQYF; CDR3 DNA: TGTGCCAGCAGTCCCCAGTTGGGGGAGCAGTACTTC
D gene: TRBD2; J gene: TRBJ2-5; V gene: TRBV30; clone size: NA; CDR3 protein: CAWSPGLAVETQYF; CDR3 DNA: TGTGCCTGGAGTCCGGGACTAGCAGTGGAGACCCAGTACTTC
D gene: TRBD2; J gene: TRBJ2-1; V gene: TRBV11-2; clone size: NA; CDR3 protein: CASSDLWSGRASEQFF; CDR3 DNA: TGTGCCAGCAGCGACCTGTGGAGCGGGAGGGCCAGTGAGCAGTTCTTC
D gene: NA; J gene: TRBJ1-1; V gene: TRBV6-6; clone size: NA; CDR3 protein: CASSYRGQVTEAFF; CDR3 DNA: TGTGCCAGCAGTTACCGGGGGCAGGTCACTGAAGCTTTCTTT
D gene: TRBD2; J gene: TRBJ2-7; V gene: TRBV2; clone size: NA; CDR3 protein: CASSDPRLAGDYEQYF; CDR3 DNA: TGTGCCAGCAGTGACCCTCGACTAGCGGGAGACTACGAGCAGTACTTC
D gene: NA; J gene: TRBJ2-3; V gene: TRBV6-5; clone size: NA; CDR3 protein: CASRERSGDTQYF; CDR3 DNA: TGTGCCAGCAGGGAGCGGTCCGGTGATACGCAGTATTTT
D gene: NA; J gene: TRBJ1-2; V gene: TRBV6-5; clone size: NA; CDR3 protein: CASRDQLSYGYTF; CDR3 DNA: TGTGCCAGCAGGGACCAGTTATCATATGGCTACACCTTC
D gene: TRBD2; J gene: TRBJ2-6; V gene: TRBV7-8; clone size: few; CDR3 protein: CASSRGGLVSGANVLTF; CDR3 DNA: TGTGCCAGCAGCCGCGGGGGACTAGTGTCTGGGGCCAACGTCCTGACTTTC
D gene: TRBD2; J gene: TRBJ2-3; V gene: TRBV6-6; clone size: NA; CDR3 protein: CASSRLAASTDTQYF; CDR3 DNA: TGTGCCAGCAGCAGACTAGCGGCTAGCACAGATACGCAGTATTTT
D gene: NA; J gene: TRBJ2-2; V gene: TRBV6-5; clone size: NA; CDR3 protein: CAGQSTTGELFF; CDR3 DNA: TGTGCCGGACAGAGTACCACCGGGGAGCTGTTTTTT
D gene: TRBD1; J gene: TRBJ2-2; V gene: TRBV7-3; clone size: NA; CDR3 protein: CASSGQANTGELFF; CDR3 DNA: TGTGCCAGCAGCGGACAGGCAAACACCGGGGAGCTGTTTTTT
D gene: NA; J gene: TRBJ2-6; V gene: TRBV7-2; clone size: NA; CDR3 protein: CASSLAPGAGANVLTF; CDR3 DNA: TGTGCCAGCAGCTTAGCTCCGGGGGCTGGGGCCAACGTCCTGACTTTC
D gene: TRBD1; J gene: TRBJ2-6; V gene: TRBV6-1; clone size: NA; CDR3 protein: CASSVGTGGSGANVLTF; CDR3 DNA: TGTGCCAGCAGTGTCGGGACAGGGGGCTCTGGGGCCAACGTCCTGACTTTC
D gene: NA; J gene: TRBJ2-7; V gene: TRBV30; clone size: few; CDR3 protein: CAWSVVAYEQYF; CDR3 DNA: TGTGCCTGGAGTGTGGTTGCGTACGAGCAGTACTTC
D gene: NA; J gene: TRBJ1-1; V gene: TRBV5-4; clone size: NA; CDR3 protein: CASSSGPDRNTEAFF; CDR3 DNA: TGTGCCAGCAGCTCTGGACCAGATAGGAACACTGAAGCTTTCTTT
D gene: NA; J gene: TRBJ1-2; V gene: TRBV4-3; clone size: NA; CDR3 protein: CASSRGVGAGYGYTF; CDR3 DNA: TGCGCCAGCAGCCGGGGGGTCGGGGCCGGCTATGGCTACACCTTC
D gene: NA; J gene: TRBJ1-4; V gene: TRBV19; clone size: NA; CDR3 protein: CASSIWGASTNEKLFF; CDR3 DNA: TGTGCCAGTAGTATTTGGGGTGCCTCGACTAATGAAAAACTGTTTTTT
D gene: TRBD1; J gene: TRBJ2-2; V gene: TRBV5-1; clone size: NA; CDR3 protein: CASSLEGQGTGELFF; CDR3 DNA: TGCGCCAGCAGCTTGGAGGGACAGGGCACCGGGGAGCTGTTTTTT
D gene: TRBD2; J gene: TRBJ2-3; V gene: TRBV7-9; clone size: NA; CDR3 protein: CASSPYSGGYTDTQYF; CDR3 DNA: TGTGCCAGCAGCCCGTATAGCGGGGGTTACACAGATACGCAGTATTTT
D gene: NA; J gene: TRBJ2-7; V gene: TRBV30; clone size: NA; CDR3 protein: CAWSVQGYEQYF; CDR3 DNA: TGTGCCTGGAGTGTACAGGGATACGAGCAGTACTTC
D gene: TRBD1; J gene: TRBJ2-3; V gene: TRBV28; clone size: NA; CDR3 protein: CASSETGGRTDTQYF; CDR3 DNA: TGTGCCAGCAGTGAAACAGGGGGCCGTACAGATACGCAGTATTTT
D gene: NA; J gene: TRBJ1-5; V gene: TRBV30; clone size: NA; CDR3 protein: CAWSVSRVTNQPQHF; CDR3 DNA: TGTGCCTGGAGTGTAAGCAGGGTTACCAATCAGCCCCAGCATTTT
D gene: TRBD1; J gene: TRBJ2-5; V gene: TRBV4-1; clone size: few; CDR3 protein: CASSRMTGSFGTQYF; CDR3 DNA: TGCGCCAGCAGCCGAATGACAGGGTCGTTCGGGACCCAGTACTTC